The 16 T cell receptor beta chains presented below share a single source sample, sequenced in a study of memory CD4+ T cells and cytomegalovirus serostatus. Single viable CD3+CD4+CD8-CD45RO+ cells were sorted as the memory CD4+ T cells. Sequencing used immunoSEQ multiplex PCR; TCRdb keeps in-frame clones, though not all of them. The table records roughly 49,000 clones, roughly three quarters of them present only once. Sample: memory CD4+ T cells from blood. These receptors originate from an adult in good health and CMV-seronegative.

V gene TRBV7-8 combines with J gene TRBJ1-2; no clear D gene. V was clipped by 1 base and J by 2 bases, with 14 bases between them. The CDR3 extends over 16 amino acids. Germline V gene lookup returns CDR1 SGHVS and CDR2 FQNEAQ. Here the CDR3 reads CASSLEGGRGNYGYTF. In DNA form, the CDR3 reads TGTGCCAGCAGCTTAGAAGGAGGGCGAGGGAACTATGGCTACACCTTC.

The rearrangement uses TRBV30 and TRBJ1-2; TRBD1 matches 8 bases. Trimming took 2 bases from V and 5 from J; bases not matched to a gene: 7. The CDR3 is 14 amino acids. Germline-derived CDR1 and CDR2 are GTSNPN and SVGIG (reference sequence). The CDR3 coding sequence is TGTGCCTGGAGTCTAGGACAGGGCGGGTATGGCTACACCTTC. Translated, it gives CAWSLGQGGYGYTF.

J is TRBJ1-6 and V is TRBV4-3; the D is unclear. Per the germline V gene, CDR1 is LGHNA and CDR2 is YSLEER. The V end was cut by 3 bases, the J end by 9 bases, with 12 bases between. This CDR3 spans 14 amino acids. The CDR3 sequence: CASSQAQSSSPLHF. CDR3 sequence (DNA): TGCGCCAGCAGCCAGGCCCAAAGTAGTTCACCCCTCCACTTT.

With regard to this clone: The identical CDR3 is also encoded by other nucleotide sequences in the sample. CDR3 bases: TGCGCCAGCAGCTTACCCGGGACACTTAACAATGAGCAGTTCTTC. Translated: CASSLPGTLNNEQFF. The chain links TRBV5-1 to TRBJ2-1; possibly TRBD1 for D (6 bases). The V end lost 2 bases, the J end lost 5 bases, and 14 bases lay between the germline ends. This CDR3 region has 15 residues. From germline, CDR1 is SGHRS and CDR2 YFSETQ.

This clone is a singleton in its sample. The chain uses TRBV2 and TRBJ2-2, with D unresolved. Germline loops: CDR1 SNHLY, CDR2 FYNNEI. The CDR3 length is 14 residues. V dropped 6 bases and J dropped 3 bases, with 11 bases sitting between them. CDR3 sequence (DNA): TGTGCCAGCAGCGATCTAGGGTACACCGGGGAGCTGTTTTTT. Translation gives CASSDLGYTGELFF.

The genes are TRBV19 and TRBJ1-1; TRBD1 agrees at 7 bases. Germline values: CDR1 LNHDA, CDR2 SQIVND (reference sequence). Losses at the gene ends were 6 bases for V and 4 bases for J; bases not matched to a gene: 8. The CDR3 extends over 14 amino acids. CDR3 in DNA: TGTGCCAGTAGCCTCCTAACAGGGGCCACTGAAGCTTTCTTT. Translation: CASSLLTGATEAFF.

V usage is TRBV7-2 and J usage is TRBJ1-2; D gene uncertain. V shed 1 base and J shed 8 bases, with 11 bases lying between them. The CDR3 length is 13 residues. The germline gives CDR1 SGHTA, CDR2 FQGNSA. CDR3 loop: CASSLGSAGGYTF. The CDR3 DNA sequence: TGTGCCAGCAGCTTAGGATCGGCCGGCGGCTACACCTTC. Together with reference TRBV7-2 and TRBJ1-2, the CDR3 gives the full variable domain: GAGVSQSPSNKVTEKGKDVELRCDPISGHTALYWYRQSLGQGLEFLIYFQGNSAPDKSGLPSDRFSAERTGGSVSTLTIQRTQQEDSAVYLCASSLGSAGGYTFGSGTRLTVV.

In its sample, this clone was seen a few times. This chain joins TRBV12-5 and TRBJ2-1; 12 bases are shared with TRBD2. With V trimmed by 3 bases and J by 4 bases, 7 bases remained unmatched. Germline V CDR1 and CDR2: LGHNT, FRNRAP. The CDR3 runs 17 residues. CDR3 in DNA: TGTGCTAGTGGTTTCGATGAAGGACTAGCGGGGTACAATGAGCAGTTCTTC. This translates into CASGFDEGLAGYNEQFF.

The chain links TRBV7-2 to TRBJ2-7, with D perhaps being TRBD1 or TRBD2 (6 bases each). The V gene's germline CDR1 is SGHTA and CDR2 FQGNSA. The CDR3 runs 14 residues. V dropped 5 bases and J dropped 9 bases, with 20 bases sitting between them. The CDR3 loop is CASSPGGPAPGQYF. The CDR3 region has the DNA TGTGCCAGCAGCCCCGGGGGCCCCGCCCCTGGGCAGTACTTC.

The chain employs TRBV14 and TRBJ1-6, with D maybe TRBD1 (5 bases). CDR3 size: 16 residues. CDR1 is SGHDN, CDR2 FVKESK, per germline. V was clipped by 1 base and J by 7 bases, with 14 bases between them. The CDR3, as DNA: TGTGCCAGCAGCCAAGTCGCGAGGGGTCCCAATTCACCCCTCCACTTT. Protein: CASSQVARGPNSPLHF.

The rearrangement uses TRBV28 and TRBJ2-7, with 12 nucleotides matching TRBD2. J lost 1 base, V lost 7 bases, and 20 bases had no gene match. In germline, CDR1 is MDHEN, CDR2 SYDVKM. The CDR3 runs 20 residues. CDR3 bases: TGTGCCAGCACCCTGGGTTTCTCATTTGGACTAGCGGGGAATTCCTACGAGCAGTACTTC. Translation gives CASTLGFSFGLAGNSYEQYF.

This chain uses TRBV19 with TRBJ1-2; TRBD1 matches at 7 bases. The CDR3 runs to 17 residues. CDR1 LNHDA and CDR2 SQIVND come from the germline V gene (reference sequence). With 3 bases clipped from V and 4 bases from J, the junction kept 14 bases outside the gene matches. The CDR3 region has the DNA TGTGCCAGTAGTATCTCGCCAAGCCACCGGGACAGCTATGGCTACACCTTC. The encoded protein is CASSISPSHRDSYGYTF.

The rearrangement joins TRBV2 to TRBJ1-6; D not resolved. CDR3 size: 11 residues. Trimming took 7 bases from V and 6 from J, leaving 4 bases between them. The V gene's germline CDR1 is SNHLY and CDR2 FYNNEI. The CDR3 protein is CASTFNSPLHF. In DNA form, the CDR3 reads TGTGCCAGCACCTTTAATTCACCCCTCCACTTT. Full variable domain (remainder filled in from reference TRBV2 and TRBJ1-6): EPEVTQTPSHQVTQMGQEVILRCVPISNHLYFYWYRQILGQKVEFLVSFYNNEISEKSEIFDDQFSVERPDGSNFTLKIRSTKLEDSAMYFCASTFNSPLHFGNGTRLTVT.

This clone was detected a few times. The CDR3 DNA reads TGCGCCAGCAGCCAGGGGGGCTCTGGAAACACCATATATTTT. Its protein product is CASSQGGSGNTIYF. This rearrangement joins TRBV5-1 to TRBJ1-3; 7 positions match TRBD1. With 4 bases clipped from V and 0 bases from J, the junction kept 1 base outside the gene matches. CDR3 length equals 14 residues. Germline values: CDR1 SGHRS, CDR2 YFSETQ.

The V gene is TRBV19, the J gene TRBJ1-2, with D maybe TRBD1 (6 bases). This CDR3 has 15 residues. V was pared by 1 base and J by 3 bases, with 12 bases between. Germline CDR1 reads LNHDA; CDR2 reads SQIVND (reference sequence). The CDR3 loop reads CASSIVDRVDYGYTF. CDR3 sequence (DNA): TGTGCCAGTAGTATAGTGGACAGAGTGGACTATGGCTACACCTTC.

A remark on this clone: One end of the junction varies from germline; a read error may be responsible. The chain has TRBV6-5 and TRBJ2-7; the D gene is possibly TRBD2 (5 bases). Germline-derived CDR1 and CDR2 are MNHEY and SVGAGI. This CDR3 comprises 15 residues. DNA for the CDR3: TGTGCCAGCAGATACTCGGAGGAGTCAAACTACGAGCAGTACTTC. It encodes CASRYSEESNYEQYF.